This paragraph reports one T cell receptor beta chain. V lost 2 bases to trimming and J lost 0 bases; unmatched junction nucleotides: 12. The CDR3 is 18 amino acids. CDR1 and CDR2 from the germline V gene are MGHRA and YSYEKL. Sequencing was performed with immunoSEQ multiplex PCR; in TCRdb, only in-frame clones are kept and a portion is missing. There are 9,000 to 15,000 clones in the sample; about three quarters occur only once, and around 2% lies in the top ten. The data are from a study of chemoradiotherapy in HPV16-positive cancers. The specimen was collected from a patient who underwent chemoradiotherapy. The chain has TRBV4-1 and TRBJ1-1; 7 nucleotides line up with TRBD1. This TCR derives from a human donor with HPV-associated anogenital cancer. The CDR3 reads CASSQLWTGLNMNTEAFF. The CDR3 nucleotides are TGCGCCAGCAGCCAACTATGGACAGGCCTGAACATGAACACTGAAGCTTTCTTT.